The 25 T cell receptor beta chains presented below share a single source sample, sequenced in a study of cytomegalovirus exposure and HLA in healthy donors. It was with 60 Vbeta and 13 Jbeta primers that the PCR ran. Assay: immunoSEQ multiplex PCR; the TCRdb copy retains only in-frame clones and omits some. Seen here are about 200,000 clones, roughly 80% observed once, and the top ten hold approximately 3.6%. Sequencing was done on a sample of PBMCs. These receptors came from a man aged 40-49 years in good health and CMV-seropositive.

This rearrangement joins TRBV19 to TRBJ2-7; possibly TRBD1 for D (5 bases). The CDR3 covers 14 residues. V was pared by 1 base and J by 5 bases, with 12 bases between. The germline V gene encodes CDR1 LNHDA and CDR2 SQIVND (reference sequence). The chain's CDR3 is CASSIGQRRHEQYF. Written as DNA, the CDR3 is TGTGCCAGTAGTATAGGACAGCGACGCCACGAGCAGTACTTC.

The chain combines TRBV7-9 with TRBJ1-4, with 7 bases that match TRBD1. The CDR3 consists of 15 residues. CDR1 is SEHNR and CDR2 is FQNEAQ in the germline V gene (reference sequence). With V trimmed by 5 bases and J by 8 bases, 11 bases remained unmatched. The chain's CDR3 is CASSPSSPGGEKLFF. CDR3 DNA: TGTGCCAGCAGCCCTAGCTCCCCAGGGGGGGAAAAACTGTTTTTT.

The rearrangement joins TRBV27 to TRBJ1-5; TRBD1 matches at 10 bases. This CDR3 contains 14 residues. The V and J ends lost 5 bases and 4 bases, in that order; junction bases with no gene match: 2. Germline CDR1 is MNHEY and CDR2 is SMNVEV (reference sequence). In nucleotides, the CDR3 is TGTGCCAGCAGTCCGGGACAGGGGAATCAGCCCCAGCATTTT. Translation gives CASSPGQGNQPQHF.

The CDR3 protein is CASSIGEILNTEAFF. In nucleotides, the CDR3 is TGTGCCAGTAGTATAGGGGAGATTCTGAACACTGAAGCTTTCTTT. This chain uses TRBV19 with TRBJ1-1, with D uncertain. Germline CDR1 and CDR2: LNHDA and SQIVND (reference sequence). Trimming shortened V by 1 base and J by 0 bases, and 9 bases separated the two germline ends. The CDR3 spans 15 residues. Based on the CDR3 plus reference TRBV19 and TRBJ1-1, the full variable domain is DGGITQSPKYLFRKEGQNVTLSCEQNLNHDAMYWYRQDPGQGLRLIYYSQIVNDFQKGDIAEGYSVSREKKESFPLTVTSAQKNPTAFYLCASSIGEILNTEAFFGQGTRLTVV.

The chain couples TRBV5-1 to TRBJ2-5; D might be TRBD2 (6 bases). Germline CDR1 reads SGHRS; CDR2 reads YFSETQ. The CDR3 contains 14 residues. The V gene lost 5 bases and the J gene lost 2 bases, with 13 bases spanning the gap. The CDR3, as DNA: TGCGCCAGCAGTTACCCCGGGACTCAAGAGACCCAGTACTTC. Its translation: CASSYPGTQETQYF. The full variable domain, completed using reference TRBV5-1 and TRBJ2-5, is KAGVTQTPRYLIKTRGQQVTLSCSPISGHRSVSWYQQTPGQGLQFLFEYFSETQRNKGNFPGRFSGRQFSNSRSEMNVSTLELGDSALYLCASSYPGTQETQYFGPGTRLLVL.

This rearrangement joins TRBV7-9 to TRBJ2-7; 10 nucleotides agree with TRBD2. V shed 1 base and J 7 bases; nucleotides not matched to a gene: 10. The CDR3 sequence is 16 residues long. In germline, CDR1 is SEHNR, CDR2 FQNEAQ (reference sequence). The CDR3 bases are TGTGCCAGCAGCTTAGGATATAGCGGGAGGCAGGTGGAGCAGTACTTC. It encodes CASSLGYSGRQVEQYF.

V and J are TRBV10-3 and TRBJ2-7; D is unclear. The V end lost 10 bases, the J end lost 0 bases, and 10 bases lay between the germline ends. Germline loops: CDR1 ENHRY, CDR2 SYGVKD. The CDR3 runs 12 residues. The CDR3 here is CATLGSSYEQYF. The CDR3, as DNA: TGTGCCACCCTCGGTAGCTCCTACGAGCAGTACTTC.

This sequence joins TRBV18 and TRBJ1-2; D is possibly TRBD1 (6 bases). Trimming cost V 3 bases and J 8 bases, with 13 bases left between them. Germline CDR1 is KGHSH and CDR2 is LQKENI. CDR3 length: 13 amino acids. In nucleotides, the CDR3 is TGTGCCAGCTCACCTGGGGTCGGGACAGGCTACACCTTC. It is translated as CASSPGVGTGYTF.

The CDR3 DNA sequence: TGTGCCAGCAGCCTGGGGACAGAGAATCAGCCCCAGCATTTT. Translation gives CASSLGTENQPQHF. The chain carries TRBV5-4 and TRBJ1-5; 7 bases align to TRBD1. The germline CDR1 and CDR2 sequences are SGHNT and YYREEE (reference sequence). The CDR3 is 14 residues long. J was trimmed by 4 bases and V by 4 bases; bases with no gene match: 5.

The J gene is TRBJ1-2, the V gene TRBV6-5; the D is unclear. The length of the CDR3 is 14 residues. The V end lost 3 bases, the J end lost 2 bases, and 10 bases lay between the germline ends. Per the germline V gene, CDR1 is MNHEY and CDR2 is SVGAGI. The CDR3 here is CASSYGSANYGYTF. DNA for the CDR3: TGTGCCAGCAGTTATGGGAGTGCGAACTATGGCTACACCTTC.

Regarding this clone: At one end the junction does not follow the germline gene, possibly because of a read error. The rearrangement joins TRBV10-3 to TRBJ2-7, with a tentative D call TRBD1 (6 bases). The germline V gene encodes CDR1 ENHRY and CDR2 SYGVKD. CDR3 length: 14 amino acids. The chain's CDR3 is CASSADSATYEQYF. The CDR3 region has the DNA TGTGCCAGCAGTGCGGACAGTGCCACCTACGAGCAGTACTTC.

The rearrangement joins TRBV5-4 to TRBJ2-7; 10 nucleotides align to TRBD2. Germline-derived CDR1 and CDR2 are SGHNT and YYREEE (reference sequence). With 0 bases clipped from V and 6 bases from J, the junction kept 9 bases outside the gene matches. This CDR3 has 16 amino acids. This chain's CDR3 is CASSLGGPSGSSEQYF. In DNA, the CDR3 is TGTGCCAGCAGCTTGGGGGGCCCTAGCGGGAGTTCCGAGCAGTACTTC.

The gene calls are TRBV2 and TRBJ1-4, with D possibly matching TRBD1 (5 bases). The CDR3 loop spans 14 amino acids. Trimming left V 7 bases short and J 6 bases short, with 15 bases between. Germline CDR1 SNHLY, CDR2 FYNNEI. As DNA, the CDR3 is TGTGCCAGCACGAGTGAGCCGGGGGATGAAAAACTGTTTTTT. This translates into CASTSEPGDEKLFF.

The gene calls are TRBV5-1 and TRBJ2-3; 12 bases are shared with TRBD2. V trimming: 4 bases; J trimming: 3 bases; junction bases outside the gene matches: 9. The CDR3 is 17 amino acids. Germline V gene data show CDR1 as SGHRS and CDR2 as YFSETQ. The CDR3 sequence is CASSILTSGGPTDTQYF. As DNA, the CDR3 is TGCGCCAGCAGCATCCTGACTAGCGGGGGACCGACAGATACGCAGTATTTT.

The chain recombines TRBV7-8 with TRBJ2-7; tentatively, D is TRBD2 (5 bases). V shed 1 base and J shed 7 bases, with 8 bases lying between them. This CDR3 is built from 12 residues. CDR1 SGHVS and CDR2 FQNEAQ come from the germline V gene. The CDR3 DNA follows: TGTGCCAGCAGCTTAGGGTCGGGGGAGCAGTACTTC. Translation gives CASSLGSGEQYF.

V and J are TRBV5-1 and TRBJ2-7, with 14 bases identical to TRBD2. V trimming: 4 bases; J trimming: 12 bases; junction bases outside the gene matches: 3. The CDR3 loop spans 12 amino acids. In germline, CDR1 is SGHRS, CDR2 YFSETQ. The CDR3 bases are TGCGCCAGCAGCCCGGGACTAGCGGGAGTGTACTTC. This codes for CASSPGLAGVYF.

CDR3 amino acids: CASSEWTGGKLYF. CDR3 DNA sequence: TGTGCCAGCAGCGAATGGACAGGGGGAAAGCTGTACTTC. The chain employs TRBV9 and TRBJ2-7; 10 bases line up with TRBD1. The trim removed 3 bases at V and 12 bases at J, leaving 9 bases unmatched. The CDR3 covers 13 residues. CDR1 SGDLS and CDR2 YYNGEE come from the germline V gene.

V and J are TRBV5-1 and TRBJ1-4, with 8 bases aligning to TRBD1. CDR1 and CDR2 from the germline V gene are SGHRS and YFSETQ. Trimming cost V 5 bases and J 6 bases; bases outside gene matches: 3. This CDR3 is built from 13 residues. The CDR3 DNA sequence: TGCGCCAGCAGAACGGACAGGGATGAAAAACTGTTTTTT. Amino acids: CASRTDRDEKLFF.

V and J are TRBV7-9 and TRBJ2-1; TRBD2 matches 13 bases. The V segment lost 1 base and the J segment 14 bases; nucleotides outside the gene matches: 2. The germline gives CDR1 SEHNR, CDR2 FQNEAQ (reference sequence). The CDR3 is 13 residues long. The CDR3 is CASSLGLAGGKFF. The CDR3, as DNA: TGTGCCAGCAGCTTAGGACTAGCGGGAGGCAAGTTCTTC.

The gene calls are TRBV11-1 and TRBJ2-3, with D maybe TRBD2 (6 bases). Germline V gene lookup returns CDR1 SGHAT and CDR2 FQDESV (reference sequence). The V and J ends lost 5 bases and 0 bases respectively, with 15 bases between them. The CDR3 runs 16 residues. CDR3 bases: TGTGCCAGCAGCAAAATCGCGGGGACTAGCACAGATACGCAGTATTTT. Protein sequence: CASSKIAGTSTDTQYF.

As to this clone: This sample includes further DNA sequences coding for the same CDR3. The gene calls are TRBV5-1 and TRBJ1-5; 8 nucleotides align to TRBD1. The length of the CDR3 is 15 residues. CDR1 and CDR2 (germline): SGHRS, YFSETQ. V lost 0 bases, J lost 7 bases, and 6 bases stayed unmatched. CDR3 sequence (DNA): TGCGCCAGCAGCTTGGAAGGACAGGGTGGACAGCCCCAGCATTTT. It specifies CASSLEGQGGQPQHF.

This chain joins TRBV5-1 and TRBJ1-2; D may be TRBD1 (5 bases). Trimming removed 4 bases at V and 3 bases at J, with 10 bases between. This CDR3 region has 13 residues. Germline lookup yields CDR1 SGHRS and CDR2 YFSETQ. The CDR3 region is CASSLGVYYGYTF. DNA for the CDR3: TGCGCCAGCAGCCTAGGGGTCTACTATGGCTACACCTTC. Combining the CDR3 with reference TRBV5-1 and TRBJ1-2 gives the whole variable domain KAGVTQTPRYLIKTRGQQVTLSCSPISGHRSVSWYQQTPGQGLQFLFEYFSETQRNKGNFPGRFSGRQFSNSRSEMNVSTLELGDSALYLCASSLGVYYGYTFGSGTRLTVV.

The V gene is TRBV5-6, the J gene TRBJ2-6, with D possibly TRBD1 on 5 matching bases. V lost 5 bases and J lost 2, with 14 bases in between. CDR1 is SGHDT and CDR2 is YYEEEE in the germline V gene. The CDR3 has 16 residues. CDR3 bases: TGTGCCAGCAGTGTTGTTAGGGGCCCTGGGGCCAACGTCCTGACTTTC. It is translated as CASSVVRGPGANVLTF.

The chain combines TRBV6-5 with TRBJ2-7, with 7 bases that match TRBD1. The CDR3 has 14 residues. Germline trimming cut 8 bases from V and 4 bases from J; bases unmatched to any gene: 11. From germline, CDR1 is MNHEY and CDR2 SVGAGI. CDR3 protein: CASASLDRLYEQYF. The CDR3, as DNA: TGTGCCAGCGCTTCTCTGGACAGGTTATACGAGCAGTACTTC.

The V call is TRBV5-4, the J call TRBJ2-7, with 10 bases lining up with TRBD1. V shed 3 bases and J 4 bases; nucleotides not matched to a gene: 4. Germline V gene sequence: CDR1 SGHNT, CDR2 YYREEE (reference sequence). CDR3 length equals 14 residues. DNA of the CDR3: TGTGCCAGCAGCTCGTGGGACAGGGGTTACGAGCAGTACTTC. Amino acids: CASSSWDRGYEQYF.